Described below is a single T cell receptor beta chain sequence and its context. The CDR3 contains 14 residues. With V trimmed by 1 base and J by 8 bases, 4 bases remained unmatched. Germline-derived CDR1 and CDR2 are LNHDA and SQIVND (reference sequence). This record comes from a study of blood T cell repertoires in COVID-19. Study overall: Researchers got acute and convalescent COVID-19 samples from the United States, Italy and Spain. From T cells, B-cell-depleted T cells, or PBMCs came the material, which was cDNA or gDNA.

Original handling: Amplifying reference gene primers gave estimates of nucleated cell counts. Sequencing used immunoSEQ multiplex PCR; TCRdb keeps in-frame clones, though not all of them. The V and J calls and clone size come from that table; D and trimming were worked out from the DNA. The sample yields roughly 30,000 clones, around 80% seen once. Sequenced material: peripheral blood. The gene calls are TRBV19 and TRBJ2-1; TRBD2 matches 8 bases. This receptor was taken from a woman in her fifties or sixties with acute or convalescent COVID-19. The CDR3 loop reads CASSIGDGRDEQFF. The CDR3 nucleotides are TGTGCCAGTAGTATAGGGGACGGGAGGGATGAGCAGTTCTTC.